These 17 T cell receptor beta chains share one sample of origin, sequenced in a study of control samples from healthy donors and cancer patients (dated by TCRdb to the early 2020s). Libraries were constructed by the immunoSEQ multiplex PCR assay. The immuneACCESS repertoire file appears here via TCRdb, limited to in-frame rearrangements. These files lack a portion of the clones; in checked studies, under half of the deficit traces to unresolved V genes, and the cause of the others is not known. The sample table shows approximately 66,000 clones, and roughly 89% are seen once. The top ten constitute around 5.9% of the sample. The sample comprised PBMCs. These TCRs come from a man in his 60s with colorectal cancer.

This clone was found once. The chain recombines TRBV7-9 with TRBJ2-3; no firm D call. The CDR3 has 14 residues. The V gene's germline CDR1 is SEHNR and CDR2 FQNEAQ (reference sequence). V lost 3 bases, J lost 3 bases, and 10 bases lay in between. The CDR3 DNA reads TGTGCCAGCAGCTTCGGTCAGGAGACAGATACGCAGTATTTT. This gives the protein CASSFGQETDTQYF.

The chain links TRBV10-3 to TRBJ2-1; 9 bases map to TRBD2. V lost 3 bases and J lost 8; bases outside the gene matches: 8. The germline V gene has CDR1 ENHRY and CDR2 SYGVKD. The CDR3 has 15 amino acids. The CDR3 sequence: CAISDAGGASDEQFF. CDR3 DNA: TGTGCCATCAGTGACGCGGGGGGGGCCTCTGATGAGCAGTTCTTC.

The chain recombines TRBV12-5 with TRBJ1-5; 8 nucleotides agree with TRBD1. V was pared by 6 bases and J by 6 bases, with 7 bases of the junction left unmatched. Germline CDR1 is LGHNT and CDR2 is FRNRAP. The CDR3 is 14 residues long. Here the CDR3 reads CASGPGQVLQPQHF. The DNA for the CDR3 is TGTGCTAGTGGCCCGGGACAGGTTCTTCAGCCCCAGCATTTT.

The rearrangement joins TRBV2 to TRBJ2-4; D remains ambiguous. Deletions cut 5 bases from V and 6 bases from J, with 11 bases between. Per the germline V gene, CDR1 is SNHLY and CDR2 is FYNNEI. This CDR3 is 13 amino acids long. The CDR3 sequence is CASSTEKRNIQYF. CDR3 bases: TGTGCCAGCAGTACCGAAAAAAGAAACATTCAGTACTTC.

CDR3 nucleotide sequence: TGCAGCGTCCCGGGATCTGGACAGGGTACCCTCTACGAGCAGTACTTC. This sequence encodes CSVPGSGQGTLYEQYF. J is TRBJ2-7 and V is TRBV29-1; 8 nucleotides align to TRBD1. The germline V gene encodes CDR1 SQVTM and CDR2 ANQGSEA. Trimming at V came to 6 bases and at J to 3 bases, leaving 16 bases not matched to a gene. The CDR3 consists of 16 residues.

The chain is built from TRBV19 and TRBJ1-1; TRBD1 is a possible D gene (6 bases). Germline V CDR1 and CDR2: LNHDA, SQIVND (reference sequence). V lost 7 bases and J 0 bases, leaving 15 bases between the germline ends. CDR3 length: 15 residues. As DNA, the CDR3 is TGTGCCAGTATCCCTCGGGGGCCCATGAACACTGAAGCTTTCTTT. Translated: CASIPRGPMNTEAFF.

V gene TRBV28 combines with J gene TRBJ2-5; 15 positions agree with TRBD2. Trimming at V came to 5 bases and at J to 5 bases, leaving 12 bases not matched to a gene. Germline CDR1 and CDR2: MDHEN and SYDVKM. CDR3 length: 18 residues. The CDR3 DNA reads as TGTGCCAGCAGTGTCTCGGGGACTAGCGGGGGGCTGGGGGAGACCCAGTACTTC. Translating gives CASSVSGTSGGLGETQYF.

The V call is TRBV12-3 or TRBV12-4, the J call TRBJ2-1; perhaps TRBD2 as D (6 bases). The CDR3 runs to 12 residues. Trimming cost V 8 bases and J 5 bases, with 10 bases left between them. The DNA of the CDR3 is TGTGCCAGCCGGGGGAGGAACAATGAGCAGTTCTTC. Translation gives CASRGRNNEQFF.

The CDR3 DNA reads TGTGCCAGCTCACCAAATCAGGGAAAGGGTGAAAAACTGTTTTTT. This sequence encodes CASSPNQGKGEKLFF. This chain connects TRBV18 to TRBJ1-4, with D tentatively TRBD1 (5 bases). V lost 2 bases, J lost 7 bases, and 14 bases lay in between. The CDR3 sequence is 15 residues long. Per germline, CDR1 KGHSH and CDR2 LQKENI. Using reference TRBV18 and TRBJ1-4 for the parts outside the CDR3, the full variable domain is NAGVMQNPRHLVRRRGQEARLRCSPMKGHSHVYWYRQLPEEGLKFMVYLQKENIIDESGMPKERFSAEFPKEGPSILRIQQVVRGDSAAYFCASSPNQGKGEKLFFGSGTQLSVL.

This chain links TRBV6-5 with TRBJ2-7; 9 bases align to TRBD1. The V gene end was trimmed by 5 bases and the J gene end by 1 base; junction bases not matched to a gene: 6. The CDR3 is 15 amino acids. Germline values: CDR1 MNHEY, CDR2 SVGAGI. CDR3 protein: CASSTGGAGSYEQYF. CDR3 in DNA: TGTGCCAGCAGTACAGGGGGCGCTGGGTCCTACGAGCAGTACTTC.

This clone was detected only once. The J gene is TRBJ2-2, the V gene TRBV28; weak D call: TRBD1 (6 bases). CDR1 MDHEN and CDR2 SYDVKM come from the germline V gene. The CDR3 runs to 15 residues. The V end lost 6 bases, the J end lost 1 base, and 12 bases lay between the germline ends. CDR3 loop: CASSPGHLNTGELFF. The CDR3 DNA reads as TGTGCCAGCAGCCCGGGACACCTGAACACCGGGGAGCTGTTTTTT. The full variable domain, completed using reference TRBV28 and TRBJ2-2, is DVKVTQSSRYLVKRTGEKVFLECVQDMDHENMFWYRQDPGLGLRLIYFSYDVKMKEKGDIPEGYSVSREKKERFSLILESASTNQTSMYLCASSPGHLNTGELFFGEGSRLTVL.

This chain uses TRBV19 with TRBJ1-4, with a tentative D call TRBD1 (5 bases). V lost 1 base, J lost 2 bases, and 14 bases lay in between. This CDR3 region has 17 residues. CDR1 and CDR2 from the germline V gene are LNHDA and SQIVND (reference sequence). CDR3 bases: TGTGCCAGTAGTATAGGGTCCCCGCGGGGGACTAATGAAAAACTGTTTTTT. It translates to CASSIGSPRGTNEKLFF.

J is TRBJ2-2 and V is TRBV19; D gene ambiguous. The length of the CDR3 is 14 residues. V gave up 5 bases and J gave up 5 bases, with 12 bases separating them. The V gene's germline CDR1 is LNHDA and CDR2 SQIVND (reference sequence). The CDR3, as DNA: TGTGCCAGTAGTCCCCTGGCGGCAACCGGGGAGCTGTTTTTT. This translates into CASSPLAATGELFF.

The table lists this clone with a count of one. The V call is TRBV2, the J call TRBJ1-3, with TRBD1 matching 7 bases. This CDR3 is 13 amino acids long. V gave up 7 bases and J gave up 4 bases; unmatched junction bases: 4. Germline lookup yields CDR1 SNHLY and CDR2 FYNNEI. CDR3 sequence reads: CASTRDSGNTIYF. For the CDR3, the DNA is TGTGCCAGCACTAGGGACAGCGGAAACACCATATATTTT.

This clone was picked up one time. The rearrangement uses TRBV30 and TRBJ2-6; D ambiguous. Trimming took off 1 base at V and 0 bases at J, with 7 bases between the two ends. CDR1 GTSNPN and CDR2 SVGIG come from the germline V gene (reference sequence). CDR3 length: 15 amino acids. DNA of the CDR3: TGTGCCTGGAGTGCCCCGAGCTCTGGGGCCAACGTCCTGACTTTC. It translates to CAWSAPSSGANVLTF.

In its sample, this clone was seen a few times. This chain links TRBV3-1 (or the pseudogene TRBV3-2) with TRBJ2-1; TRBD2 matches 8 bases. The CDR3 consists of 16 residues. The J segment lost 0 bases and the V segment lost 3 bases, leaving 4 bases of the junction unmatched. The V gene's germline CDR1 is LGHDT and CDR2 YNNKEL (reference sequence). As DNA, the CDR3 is TGTGCCAGCAGCCACCCCCGGGGGGGCTCCTACAATGAGCAGTTCTTC. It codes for CASSHPRGGSYNEQFF.

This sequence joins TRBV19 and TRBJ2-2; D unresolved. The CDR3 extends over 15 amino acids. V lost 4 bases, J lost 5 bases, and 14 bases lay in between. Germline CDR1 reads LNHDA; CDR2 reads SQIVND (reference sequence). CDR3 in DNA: TGTGCCAGTAGTACGGTGGATGCAAGTACCGGGGAGCTGTTTTTT. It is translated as CASSTVDASTGELFF. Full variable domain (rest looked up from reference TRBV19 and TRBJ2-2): DGGITQSPKYLFRKEGQNVTLSCEQNLNHDAMYWYRQDPGQGLRLIYYSQIVNDFQKGDIAEGYSVSREKKESFPLTVTSAQKNPTAFYLCASSTVDASTGELFFGEGSRLTVL.